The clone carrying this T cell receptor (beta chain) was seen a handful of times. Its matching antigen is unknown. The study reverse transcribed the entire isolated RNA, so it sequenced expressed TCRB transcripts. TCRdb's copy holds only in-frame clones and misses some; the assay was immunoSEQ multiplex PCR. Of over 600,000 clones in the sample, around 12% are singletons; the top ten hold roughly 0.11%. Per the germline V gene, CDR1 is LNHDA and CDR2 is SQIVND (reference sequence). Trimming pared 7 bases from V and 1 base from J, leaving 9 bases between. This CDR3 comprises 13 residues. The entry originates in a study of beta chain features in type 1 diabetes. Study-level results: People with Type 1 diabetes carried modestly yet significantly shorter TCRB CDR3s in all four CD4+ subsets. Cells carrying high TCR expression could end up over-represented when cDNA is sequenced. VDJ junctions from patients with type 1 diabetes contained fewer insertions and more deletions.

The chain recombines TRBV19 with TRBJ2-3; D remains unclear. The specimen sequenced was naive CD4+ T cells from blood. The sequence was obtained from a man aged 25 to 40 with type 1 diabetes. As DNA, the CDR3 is TGTGCCAGTACCCCCTCCGGCACAGATACGCAGTATTTT. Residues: CASTPSGTDTQYF.